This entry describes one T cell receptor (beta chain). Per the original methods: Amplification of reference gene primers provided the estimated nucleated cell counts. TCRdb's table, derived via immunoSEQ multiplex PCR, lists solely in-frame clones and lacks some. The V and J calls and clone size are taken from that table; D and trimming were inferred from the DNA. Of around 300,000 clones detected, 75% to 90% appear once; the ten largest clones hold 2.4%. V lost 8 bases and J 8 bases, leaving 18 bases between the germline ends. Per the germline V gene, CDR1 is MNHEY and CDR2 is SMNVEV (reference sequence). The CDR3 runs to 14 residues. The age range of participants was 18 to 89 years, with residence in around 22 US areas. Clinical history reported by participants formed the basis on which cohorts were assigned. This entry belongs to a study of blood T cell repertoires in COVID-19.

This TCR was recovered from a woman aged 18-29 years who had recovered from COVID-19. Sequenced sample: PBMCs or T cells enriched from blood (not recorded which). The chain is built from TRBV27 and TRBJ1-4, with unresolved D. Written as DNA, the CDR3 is TGTGCCAGCCGCCGCGGGGTCCCCGGAGAAAAACTGTTTTTT. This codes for CASRRGVPGEKLFF.